This T cell receptor (beta chain) was identified in a study of T cells after yellow fever vaccination. This CDR3 contains 15 residues. Germline V lookup: CDR1 KGHSH, CDR2 LQKENI. V was clipped by 2 bases and J by 6 bases; unmatched bases: 7. This clonotype was counted at least ten times. TCRdb re-called the 5' RACE reads with MiXCR, one entry per CDR3 protein. The sample consists of around 16,000 distinct CDR3 sequences, about 4% of them appearing once. The TCR comes from a man aged 25 to 40 who received the YFV17D yellow fever vaccine. The chain joins TRBV18 to TRBJ2-7; 10 bases are shared with TRBD1. The sample here was PBMCs, either bulk or a sorted T-cell subset (CD4+, CD8+, memory, or dextramer-sorted; not recorded which), taken 15 days after the yellow fever booster vaccination. This CDR3 is CASSPSGQGFGEQYF. CDR3 bases: TGTGCCAGCTCACCATCGGGACAGGGGTTCGGCGAGCAGTACTTC.